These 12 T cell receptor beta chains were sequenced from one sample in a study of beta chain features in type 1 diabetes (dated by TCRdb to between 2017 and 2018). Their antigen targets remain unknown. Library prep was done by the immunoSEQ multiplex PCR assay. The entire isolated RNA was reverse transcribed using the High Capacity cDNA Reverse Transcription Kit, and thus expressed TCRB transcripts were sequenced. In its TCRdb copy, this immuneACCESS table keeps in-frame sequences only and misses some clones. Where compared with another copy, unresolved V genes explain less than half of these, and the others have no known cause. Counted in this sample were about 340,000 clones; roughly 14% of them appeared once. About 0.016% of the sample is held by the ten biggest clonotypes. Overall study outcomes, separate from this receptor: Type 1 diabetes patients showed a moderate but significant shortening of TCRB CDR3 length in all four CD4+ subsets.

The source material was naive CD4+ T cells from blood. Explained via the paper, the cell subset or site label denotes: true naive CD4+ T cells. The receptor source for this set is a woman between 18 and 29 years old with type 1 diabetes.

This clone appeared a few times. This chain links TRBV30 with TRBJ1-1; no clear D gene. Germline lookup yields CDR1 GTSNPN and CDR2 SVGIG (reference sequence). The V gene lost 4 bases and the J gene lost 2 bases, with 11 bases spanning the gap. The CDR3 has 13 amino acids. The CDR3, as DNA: TGTGCCTGGAACGTACAGACCAACACTGAAGCTTTCTTT. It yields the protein CAWNVQTNTEAFF.

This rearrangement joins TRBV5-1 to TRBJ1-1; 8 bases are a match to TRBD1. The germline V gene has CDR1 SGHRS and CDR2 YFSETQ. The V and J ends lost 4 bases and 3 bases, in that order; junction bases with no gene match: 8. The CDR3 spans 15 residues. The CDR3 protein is CASSPFRQGHTEAFF. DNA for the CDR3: TGCGCCAGCAGCCCATTTCGACAGGGGCACACTGAAGCTTTCTTT.

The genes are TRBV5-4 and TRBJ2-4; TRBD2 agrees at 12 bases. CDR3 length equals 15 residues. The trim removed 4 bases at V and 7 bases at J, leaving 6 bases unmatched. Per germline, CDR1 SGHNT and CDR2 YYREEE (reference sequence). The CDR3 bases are TGTGCCAGCAGCCCTCGACTAGCGGGAGATAACATTCAGTACTTC. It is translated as CASSPRLAGDNIQYF.

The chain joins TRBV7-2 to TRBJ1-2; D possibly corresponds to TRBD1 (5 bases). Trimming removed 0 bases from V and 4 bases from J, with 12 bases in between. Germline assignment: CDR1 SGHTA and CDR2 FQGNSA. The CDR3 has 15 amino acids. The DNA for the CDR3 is TGTGCCAGCAGCTTAGCTTGGGCTGGGGCCTATGGCTACACCTTC. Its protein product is CASSLAWAGAYGYTF. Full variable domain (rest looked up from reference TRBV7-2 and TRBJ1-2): GAGVSQSPSNKVTEKGKDVELRCDPISGHTALYWYRQSLGQGLEFLIYFQGNSAPDKSGLPSDRFSAERTGGSVSTLTIQRTQQEDSAVYLCASSLAWAGAYGYTFGSGTRLTVV.

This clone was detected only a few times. CDR3 in DNA: TGCGCCAGCAGCTTGGAGGGGTACGAGCAGTACGTC. Its translation is CASSLEGYEQYV. The V and J genes are TRBV5-1 and TRBJ2-7; TRBD1 might be the D (5 bases). V lost 0 bases and J lost 4, with 5 bases in between. CDR1 is SGHRS and CDR2 is YFSETQ in the germline V gene. The CDR3 runs 12 residues.

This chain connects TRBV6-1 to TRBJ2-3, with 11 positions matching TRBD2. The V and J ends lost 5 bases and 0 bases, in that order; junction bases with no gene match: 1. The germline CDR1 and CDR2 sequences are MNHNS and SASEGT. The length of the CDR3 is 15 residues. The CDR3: CASSRLAGSTDTQYF. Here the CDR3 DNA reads TGTGCCAGCAGTCGACTAGCGGGGAGCACAGATACGCAGTATTTT.

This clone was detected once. The CDR3 loop reads CASSEYSNSGNTIYF. CDR3 bases: TGTGCCAGCAGTGAATACAGCAACTCTGGAAACACCATATATTTT. This chain uses TRBV6-1 with TRBJ1-3; unclear D gene. This CDR3 is built from 15 residues. Trimming took 2 bases from V and 0 from J, leaving 8 bases between them. Germline CDR1 MNHNS, CDR2 SASEGT.

CDR3 residues: CASSGLAGVSGELFF. The DNA for the CDR3 is TGTGCCAGCAGTGGACTAGCGGGAGTGAGCGGGGAGCTGTTTTTT. This rearrangement joins TRBV6-1 to TRBJ2-2, with 12 bases fitting TRBD2. The CDR3 is 15 residues long. The germline V gene encodes CDR1 MNHNS and CDR2 SASEGT. Germline trimming cut 4 bases from V and 7 bases from J; bases unmatched to any gene: 4.

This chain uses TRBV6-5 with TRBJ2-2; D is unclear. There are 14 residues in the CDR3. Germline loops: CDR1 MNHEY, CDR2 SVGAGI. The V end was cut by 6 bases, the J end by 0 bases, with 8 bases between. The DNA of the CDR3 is TGTGCCAGCAGACAACAAACGAACACCGGGGAGCTGTTTTTT. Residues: CASRQQTNTGELFF.

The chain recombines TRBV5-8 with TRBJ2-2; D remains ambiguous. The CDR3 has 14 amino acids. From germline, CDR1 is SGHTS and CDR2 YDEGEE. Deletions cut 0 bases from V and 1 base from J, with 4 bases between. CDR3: CASSLDRNTGELFF. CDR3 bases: TGTGCCAGCAGCTTGGACAGGAACACCGGGGAGCTGTTTTTT.

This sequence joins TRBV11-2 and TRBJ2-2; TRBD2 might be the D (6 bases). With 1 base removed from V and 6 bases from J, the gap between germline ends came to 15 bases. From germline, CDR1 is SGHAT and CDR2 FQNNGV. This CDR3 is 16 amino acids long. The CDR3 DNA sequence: TGTGCCAGCAGCTTAGTAGCACTAGCTGGGGCCGGGGAGCTGTTTTTT. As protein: CASSLVALAGAGELFF.

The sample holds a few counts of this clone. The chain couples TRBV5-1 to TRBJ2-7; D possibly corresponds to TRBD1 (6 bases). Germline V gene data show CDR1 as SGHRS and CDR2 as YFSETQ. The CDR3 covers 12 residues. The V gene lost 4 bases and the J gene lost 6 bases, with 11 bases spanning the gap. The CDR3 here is CASSPGQSEQYF. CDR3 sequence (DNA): TGCGCCAGCAGCCCAGGACAGAGCGAGCAGTACTTC.